One T cell receptor beta chain is described in this entry. This sample stems from a study of blood T cell repertoires in COVID-19. Study-level information: Samples of COVID-19 (acute and convalescent) were obtained from the United States, Italy and Spain. T cells, B-cell-depleted T cells, or PBMCs supplied cDNA or gDNA.

In the original processing: Amplification with reference gene primers provided the estimates of nucleated cell counts. Assay used: immunoSEQ multiplex PCR; TCRdb lists only in-frame clones, some missing. V, J and clone size reflect that table, while D and trimming were determined from the DNA. Here the sample spans 220,000 or so clones, about 85% being singletons. V was cut by 2 bases and J by 4 bases, with 10 bases left in between. CDR1 MRHNA and CDR2 SNTAGT come from the germline V gene. The CDR3 loop spans 14 amino acids. The V gene is TRBV6-4, the J gene TRBJ2-3; D unresolved. This clonotype originated in a woman aged 55-70 years who had recovered from COVID-19. The sample taken for sequencing was peripheral blood. The CDR3: CASSDPLSPDTQYF. For the CDR3, the DNA is TGTGCCAGCAGTGACCCCCTGAGTCCAGATACGCAGTATTTT.